This T cell receptor (beta chain) stems from a study of T cell repertoires in cytomegalovirus infection. Study summary: Matching HLA type and CMV infection were both indicated by public TCR beta signatures.

From the reads, TCRdb called clonotypes with MiXCR, one entry per CDR3 protein. The data contain more than 200,000 distinct CDR3 sequences, roughly 10% of them singletons. In regard to this clonotype: Antigen: not known.

Broader study findings: Dominating the ex vivo response were HLA-C-restricted CMV-specific TCR beta clonotypes.

The source is a human donor in good health (CMV status not recorded). Some clones in this sample may be carry-over from other donors' samples. The sequencing sample was made of PBMCs.

This CDR3 reads CASSFGAILSNQPQHF. The CDR3 region has the DNA TGTGCCAGCAGCTTTGGCGCGATCCTCAGCAATCAGCCCCAGCATTTT. The chain recombines TRBV7-6 with TRBJ1-5; D unclear. The V gene lost 3 bases and the J gene lost 1 base, with 13 bases spanning the gap. Germline V gene sequence: CDR1 SGHVS, CDR2 FNYEAQ. There are 16 residues in the CDR3.